This entry lists 9 T cell receptor beta chains sequenced from one sample in a study of cytomegalovirus exposure and HLA in healthy donors. 60 Vbeta and 13 Jbeta primers were used in PCR. Measured with immunoSEQ multiplex PCR; TCRdb has only the in-frame clones, and not every one. The sample lists over 150,000 clones, 75% to 90% occurring once. The sequenced sample consisted of PBMCs. The receptor source for this set is a woman under 30 in good health and CMV-seronegative.

This rearrangement joins TRBV19 to TRBJ2-1; D perhaps matches TRBD2 (6 bases). The CDR3 consists of 15 residues. Germline V gives CDR1 LNHDA, CDR2 SQIVND (reference sequence). Trimming shortened V by 0 bases and J by 6 bases, and 12 bases separated the two germline ends. CDR3 in amino acids: CASSIDGSGGNEQFF. The CDR3 region has the DNA TGTGCCAGTAGTATAGATGGGTCCGGGGGCAATGAGCAGTTCTTC.

This chain joins TRBV29-1 and TRBJ2-7; D might be TRBD2 (7 bases). This CDR3 contains 12 residues. The germline gives CDR1 SQVTM, CDR2 ANQGSEA. Trimming cost V 4 bases and J 11 bases, with 18 bases left between them. As DNA, the CDR3 is TGCAGCGTTGGAGGGGGGGGGACCCTGGAGTACTTC. As protein: CSVGGGGTLEYF.

The V call is TRBV6-1, the J call TRBJ1-5; 10 bases agree with TRBD1. The CDR3 is 16 amino acids. The germline gives CDR1 MNHNS, CDR2 SASEGT. V dropped 4 bases and J dropped 6; count of bases not matched to a gene: 9. The CDR3 nucleotides are TGTGCCAGCAGTGGTCAGACAGGGGGCGTTGGTCAGCCCCAGCATTTT. Translation gives CASSGQTGGVGQPQHF.

This sequence joins TRBV10-2 and TRBJ1-3; weak D call: TRBD1 (6 bases). With 2 bases removed from V and 0 bases from J, the gap between germline ends came to 17 bases. Germline lookup yields CDR1 WSHSY and CDR2 SAAADI. The CDR3 consists of 18 residues. The CDR3 coding sequence is TGCGCCAGCAGTGAGGCGTCCGGGACATCGGGCTCTGGAAACACCATATATTTT. It yields the protein CASSEASGTSGSGNTIYF.

The rearrangement joins TRBV5-1 to TRBJ2-3; perhaps TRBD2 as D (5 bases). Germline V gene sequence: CDR1 SGHRS, CDR2 YFSETQ. V gave up 4 bases and J gave up 2 bases, with 14 bases separating them. The CDR3 contains 15 residues. CDR3 sequence reads: CASSGKGVNTDTQYF. DNA for the CDR3: TGCGCCAGCAGCGGCAAGGGAGTGAACACAGATACGCAGTATTTT. The whole variable domain, filled in from reference TRBV5-1 and TRBJ2-3, reads KAGVTQTPRYLIKTRGQQVTLSCSPISGHRSVSWYQQTPGQGLQFLFEYFSETQRNKGNFPGRFSGRQFSNSRSEMNVSTLELGDSALYLCASSGKGVNTDTQYFGPGTRLTVL.

This clone was observed a few times. The rearrangement uses TRBV27 and TRBJ2-3, with 9 bases that match TRBD2. The germline CDR1 and CDR2 sequences are MNHEY and SMNVEV (reference sequence). The junction had 7 bases not matched to a gene; V was cut back by 5 bases and J by 4 bases. The CDR3 has 15 residues. The CDR3 nucleotides are TGTGCCAGCAGTGCCCTAGCGGGACTTCCAGATACGCAGTATTTT. This gives the protein CASSALAGLPDTQYF.

This clone was observed once. The CDR3 bases are TGTGCCACCAGTATACAGGCTTCCTACGAGCAGTACTTC. Amino acid sequence: CATSIQASYEQYF. The V gene is TRBV15, the J gene TRBJ2-7; weak D call: TRBD1 (5 bases). The V end lost 6 bases, the J end lost 1 base, and 10 bases lay between the germline ends. The CDR3 is made up of 13 amino acids. Germline CDR1 is LNHNV and CDR2 is YYDKDF (reference sequence).

V is TRBV7-2 and J is TRBJ2-7; TRBD2 agrees at 13 bases. V was pared by 5 bases and J by 4 bases, with 14 bases of the junction left unmatched. Looked up from germline, CDR1 is SGHTA and CDR2 is FQGNSA. CDR3 length: 18 amino acids. CDR3 DNA: TGTGCCAGCAGCCAAGGACTAGCGGGAGTCTTGGGTTTGTACGAGCAGTACTTC. Its translation: CASSQGLAGVLGLYEQYF.

The chain joins TRBV4-1 to TRBJ1-1, with D perhaps matching TRBD1 (6 bases). The germline V gene encodes CDR1 MGHRA and CDR2 YSYEKL. Trimming removed 4 bases from V and 0 bases from J, with 15 bases in between. The CDR3 consists of 16 residues. The chain's CDR3 is CASSPFLDRMNTEAFF. In DNA, the CDR3 is TGCGCCAGCAGCCCATTCTTGGACAGAATGAACACTGAAGCTTTCTTT.